A selection of T cell receptor beta chains follows, all from one sample in a study of cytomegalovirus exposure and HLA in healthy donors. Assay used: immunoSEQ multiplex PCR; TCRdb lists only in-frame clones, some missing. The table records about 160,000 clones, 80% to 85% of them present only once. Material: PBMCs. These TCRs come from a boy aged 2 to 9 in good health and CMV-seronegative. The CDR3 runs from the conserved cysteine through the conserved F or W. D genes are given only for firm matches. The size of a clone is reported for some rows only, either as once, few or many, or as a class for expanded clones.

J: TRBJ2-2; size: NA; D: NA; V: TRBV9; CDR3: CASTRGGTGELFF; DNA: TGTGCCAGCACGAGGGGGGGCACCGGGGAGCTGTTTTTT
J: TRBJ1-1; size: NA; D: NA; V: TRBV30; CDR3: CAWRGLTGITEAFF; DNA: TGTGCCTGGAGGGGTCTAACAGGGATTACTGAAGCTTTCTTT
J: TRBJ1-2; size: few; D: TRBD1; V: TRBV5-1; CDR3: CASSLPGGPVYGYTF; DNA: TGCGCCAGCAGCCTCCCAGGGGGCCCTGTCTATGGCTACACCTTC
J: TRBJ1-5; size: once; D: NA; V: TRBV19; CDR3: CASSPQGYSNQPQHF; DNA: TGTGCCAGTAGTCCACAGGGTTATAGCAATCAGCCCCAGCATTTT
J: TRBJ2-2; size: once; D: NA; V: TRBV7-9; CDR3: CASSLRRANTGELFF; DNA: TGTGCCAGCAGCTTAAGACGGGCGAACACCGGGGAGCTGTTTTTT
J: TRBJ1-2; size: few; D: NA; V: TRBV10-3; CDR3: CAISADSSYGYTF; DNA: TGTGCCATCAGCGCGGACAGTTCCTATGGCTACACCTTC
J: TRBJ2-2; size: once; D: NA; V: TRBV18; CDR3: CASSPMGTSTGELFF; DNA: TGTGCCAGCTCACCTATGGGGACAAGTACCGGGGAGCTGTTTTTT
J: TRBJ2-2; size: NA; D: NA; V: TRBV9; CDR3: CASTVDSGTGELFF; DNA: TGTGCCAGCACCGTAGACAGCGGGACCGGGGAGCTGTTTTTT
J: TRBJ1-4; size: NA; D: TRBD1; V: TRBV6-5; CDR3: CASGTGSREKLFF; DNA: TGTGCCAGTGGGACAGGGTCGCGTGAAAAACTGTTTTTT
J: TRBJ2-2; size: NA; D: TRBD2; V: TRBV7-9; CDR3: CASSSWTSGRASGELFF; DNA: TGTGCCAGCAGCTCCTGGACTAGCGGGAGGGCCTCGGGGGAGCTGTTTTTT
J: TRBJ1-2; size: NA; D: TRBD1; V: TRBV5-1; CDR3: CASRGSGGNYGYTF; DNA: TGCGCCAGTAGAGGGTCAGGGGGCAACTATGGCTACACCTTC
J: TRBJ2-7; size: NA; D: TRBD1; V: TRBV27; CDR3: CASSLEGQGPYEQYF; DNA: TGTGCCAGCAGTTTAGAAGGACAGGGCCCTTACGAGCAGTACTTC
J: TRBJ1-5; size: NA; D: NA; V: TRBV27; CDR3: CASPAPPTLAGNQPQHF; DNA: TGTGCCAGCCCTGCCCCCCCGACGTTAGCGGGCAATCAGCCCCAGCATTTT
J: TRBJ2-5; size: NA; D: TRBD1; V: TRBV18; CDR3: CASSSLDRDGETQYF; DNA: TGTGCCAGCTCATCCTTGGACAGGGATGGGGAGACCCAGTACTTC
J: TRBJ1-4; size: NA; D: NA; V: TRBV7-9; CDR3: CASSLRRRFMAGEEKLFF; DNA: TGTGCCAGCAGCTTAAGAAGGAGGTTTATGGCAGGGGAGGAAAAACTGTTTTTT
J: TRBJ2-4; size: NA; D: TRBD2; V: TRBV7-2; CDR3: CASSPRSEGGALAKNIQYF; DNA: TGTGCCAGCAGCCCCAGGAGTGAGGGAGGGGCTCTAGCCAAAAACATTCAGTACTTC
J: TRBJ1-2; size: few; D: TRBD1; V: TRBV9; CDR3: CASSVDPGTGNYGYTF; DNA: TGTGCCAGCAGCGTAGACCCAGGGACAGGGAACTATGGCTACACCTTC
J: TRBJ1-1; size: few; D: NA; V: TRBV9; CDR3: CASSAIIFDGAFF; DNA: TGTGCCAGCAGCGCAATAATTTTTGATGGCGCTTTCTTT
J: TRBJ2-1; size: few; D: NA; V: TRBV7-2; CDR3: CASSPDYSYNEQFF; DNA: TGTGCCAGCAGCCCGGACTACTCCTACAATGAGCAGTTCTTC
J: TRBJ2-1; size: NA; D: TRBD1; V: TRBV19; CDR3: CASSIGAGGVRKQFF; DNA: TGTGCCAGTAGTATTGGGGCAGGGGGAGTGAGGAAGCAGTTCTTC
J: TRBJ1-5; size: NA; D: NA; V: TRBV10-3; CDR3: CAIRGDGGNQPQHF; DNA: TGTGCCATCAGAGGAGACGGAGGCAATCAGCCCCAGCATTTT
J: TRBJ1-6; size: NA; D: TRBD1; V: TRBV5-1; CDR3: CASSFTDRGVSPLHF; DNA: TGCGCCAGCAGCTTTACCGACAGGGGGGTTTCACCCCTCCACTTT
J: TRBJ2-2; size: NA; D: TRBD1; V: TRBV29-1; CDR3: CSVLPGQGTGELFF; DNA: TGCAGCGTCCTCCCGGGACAGGGCACCGGGGAGCTGTTTTTT
J: TRBJ2-7; size: NA; D: TRBD2; V: TRBV6-5; CDR3: CASTRLAGIHEQYF; DNA: TGTGCCAGCACCCGACTAGCGGGAATACACGAGCAGTACTTC
J: TRBJ1-3; size: NA; D: NA; V: TRBV6-4; CDR3: CASEEEGGPSGNTIYF; DNA: TGTGCCAGCGAGGAAGAGGGAGGCCCCTCTGGAAACACCATATATTTT
J: TRBJ1-5; size: NA; D: NA; V: TRBV7-2; CDR3: CASSTSGNSNQPQHF; DNA: TGTGCCAGCAGCACATCAGGGAATAGCAATCAGCCCCAGCATTTT
J: TRBJ2-1; size: NA; D: NA; V: TRBV27; CDR3: CASSFIRDSYNEQFF; DNA: TGTGCCAGCAGTTTTATCCGGGACTCATACAATGAGCAGTTCTTC
J: TRBJ1-1; size: NA; D: TRBD1; V: TRBV19; CDR3: CASSWDRLNTEAFF; DNA: TGTGCCAGTAGTTGGGACAGGTTGAACACTGAAGCTTTCTTT
J: TRBJ2-2; size: NA; D: NA; V: TRBV6-5; CDR3: CASRGRRDTGELFF; DNA: TGTGCCAGCAGGGGGCGAAGGGACACCGGGGAGCTGTTTTTT
J: TRBJ2-1; size: NA; D: TRBD1; V: TRBV7-2; CDR3: CASSSYRGDNEQFF; DNA: TGTGCCAGCAGCTCTTACAGGGGTGACAATGAGCAGTTCTTC
J: TRBJ1-2; size: few; D: TRBD1; V: TRBV5-1; CDR3: CASSPTGGNNYGYTF; DNA: TGCGCCAGCAGCCCGACAGGGGGCAACAACTATGGCTACACCTTC
J: TRBJ1-1; size: NA; D: TRBD1; V: TRBV4-2; CDR3: CASSQDRGGDRGTGYTEAFF; DNA: TGTGCCAGCAGCCAAGACCGGGGGGGGGACAGGGGAACAGGGTACACTGAAGCTTTCTTT
J: TRBJ1-3; size: few; D: TRBD1; V: TRBV12-5; CDR3: CASGLARTGLAGNTIYF; DNA: TGTGCTAGTGGTTTGGCCCGGACAGGGCTTGCTGGAAACACCATATATTTT
J: TRBJ1-5; size: NA; D: TRBD1; V: TRBV4-1; CDR3: CASSRDPGQGNQPQHF; DNA: TGCGCCAGCAGCCGCGATCCCGGACAGGGAAATCAGCCCCAGCATTTT
J: TRBJ2-2; size: NA; D: TRBD1; V: TRBV6-5; CDR3: CASSRQGTGELFF; DNA: TGTGCCAGCAGCCGACAGGGCACCGGGGAGCTGTTTTTT
J: TRBJ2-5; size: NA; D: TRBD2; V: TRBV7-8; CDR3: CASSKGTSGGKETQYF; DNA: TGTGCCAGCAGCAAAGGGACTAGCGGGGGGAAAGAGACCCAGTACTTC
J: TRBJ2-1; size: NA; D: TRBD2; V: TRBV4-3; CDR3: CASSQIDLAGAYNEQFF; DNA: TGCGCCAGCAGCCAGATAGATCTAGCGGGGGCCTACAATGAGCAGTTCTTC
J: TRBJ2-3; size: NA; D: TRBD2; V: TRBV5-6; CDR3: CASSLGLAGAPDTQYF; DNA: TGTGCCAGCAGCTTGGGACTAGCGGGGGCCCCAGATACGCAGTATTTT
J: TRBJ1-3; size: NA; D: NA; V: TRBV5-5; CDR3: CASSLAGGSGNTIYF; DNA: TGTGCCAGCAGCTTGGCTGGGGGGTCTGGAAACACCATATATTTT
J: TRBJ2-1; size: NA; D: TRBD2; V: TRBV6-5; CDR3: CASGLAGAGNEQFF; DNA: TGTGCCAGCGGCCTAGCGGGAGCTGGGAATGAGCAGTTCTTC
J: TRBJ2-5; size: NA; D: NA; V: TRBV7-6; CDR3: CASIGWRKETQYF; DNA: TGTGCCAGCATTGGGTGGCGGAAAGAGACCCAGTACTTC
J: TRBJ1-5; size: NA; D: NA; V: TRBV6-5; CDR3: CASSSSWQGDQPQHF; DNA: TGTGCCAGCAGTTCCTCGTGGCAGGGTGATCAGCCCCAGCATTTT
J: TRBJ2-1; size: few; D: TRBD2; V: TRBV7-9; CDR3: CASSLLREFLNEQFF; DNA: TGTGCCAGCAGCTTATTGCGGGAGTTCCTGAATGAGCAGTTCTTC
J: TRBJ2-2; size: NA; D: NA; V: TRBV20-1; CDR3: CSASPGRELFF; DNA: TGCAGTGCTTCCCCTGGCCGGGAGCTGTTTTTT
J: TRBJ1-2; size: few; D: NA; V: TRBV5-6; CDR3: CASSLKGQPYGYTF; DNA: TGTGCCAGCAGCCTCAAGGGGCAGCCCTATGGCTACACCTTC